The 21 T cell receptor beta chains reported below all come from one sample, sequenced in a study of T cells in Graves' hyperthyroidism and ophthalmopathy. RNA transcripts were the template for amplifying TCR beta CDR3 regions. TCR CDR3 regions were first amplified by RT-PCR with HTBI primers. TCRdb re-analysed the multiplex PCR reads in MiXCR, keeping a single row per CDR3 protein. Here the sample spans some 440,000 distinct CDR3 sequences, approximately 15% being singletons. Sample: blood. These receptor sequences come from a woman under 30 with Graves' hyperthyroidism.

The CDR3 DNA reads TGTGCCAGCAGCTTGTTACCCCTCGACAGTGGCGGGGAGCTGTTTTTT. Protein product: CASSLLPLDSGGELFF. The chain couples TRBV5-4 to TRBJ2-2; perhaps TRBD1 as D (5 bases). CDR1 is SGHNT, CDR2 YYREEE, per germline (reference sequence). This CDR3 comprises 16 residues. Trimming took 1 base from V and 7 from J, leaving 17 bases between them.

This clonotype occurred a few times. The rearrangement uses TRBV20-1 and TRBJ2-7; 9 bases map to TRBD2. Per germline, CDR1 DFQATT and CDR2 SNEGSKA (reference sequence). Losses at the gene ends were 4 bases for V and 2 bases for J; bases not matched to a gene: 12. The CDR3 is 16 residues long. Here the CDR3 DNA reads TGCAGTGCTAAGCGCGGGGGGGCCAGGAGGACCTACGAGCAGTACTTC. As protein: CSAKRGGARRTYEQYF.

This clonotype was observed many times. The chain couples TRBV12-3 or TRBV12-4 to TRBJ1-5; D is undetermined. Trimming removed 6 bases at V and 0 bases at J, with 6 bases between. The CDR3 contains 13 residues. DNA for the CDR3: TGTGCCAGCAGACTACATAGCAATCAGCCCCAGCATTTT. Encoded protein: CASRLHSNQPQHF.

The genes are TRBV27 and TRBJ2-3; TRBD2 agrees at 11 bases. V shed 5 bases, J shed 4 bases, and the junction held 5 bases outside the gene matches. Per the germline V gene, CDR1 is MNHEY and CDR2 is SMNVEV (reference sequence). There are 15 residues in the CDR3. The DNA of the CDR3 is TGTGCCAGCAGTATCCTAGCGGGAGGTTCAGATACGCAGTATTTT. Its protein is CASSILAGGSDTQYF.

This clonotype was seen many times. The V and J genes are TRBV5-1 and TRBJ2-5; TRBD1 matches at 8 bases. The germline V gene encodes CDR1 SGHRS and CDR2 YFSETQ. Trimming at V came to 3 bases and at J to 3 bases, leaving 10 bases not matched to a gene. This CDR3 has 16 amino acids. The CDR3 DNA follows: TGCGCCAGCAGCTCCCGTCCCAGGGGGCGCGAAGAGACCCAGTACTTC. Translated: CASSSRPRGREETQYF.

The sample holds many counts of this clonotype. J is TRBJ2-3 and V is TRBV5-1; D remains unclear. Deletions cut 2 bases from V and 6 bases from J, with 13 bases between. CDR1 is SGHRS, CDR2 YFSETQ, per germline. The CDR3 has 14 residues. The CDR3 here is CASSFVGPGDTQYF. DNA of the CDR3: TGCGCCAGCAGCTTCGTGGGCCCTGGGGATACGCAGTATTTT. Together with reference TRBV5-1 and TRBJ2-3, the CDR3 gives the full variable domain: KAGVTQTPRYLIKTRGQQVTLSCSPISGHRSVSWYQQTPGQGLQFLFEYFSETQRNKGNFPGRFSGRQFSNSRSEMNVSTLELGDSALYLCASSFVGPGDTQYFGPGTRLTVL.

V usage is TRBV19 and J usage is TRBJ2-7, with TRBD1 identical over 8 bases. Trimming cost V 3 bases and J 2 bases; bases outside gene matches: 3. Germline V gives CDR1 LNHDA, CDR2 SQIVND (reference sequence). The CDR3 length is 14 residues. The CDR3 sequence is CASSMTGATYEQYF. CDR3 coding DNA: TGTGCCAGTAGTATGACAGGGGCGACCTACGAGCAGTACTTC. The full variable domain, its missing parts supplied by reference TRBV19 and TRBJ2-7, is DGGITQSPKYLFRKEGQNVTLSCEQNLNHDAMYWYRQDPGQGLRLIYYSQIVNDFQKGDIAEGYSVSREKKESFPLTVTSAQKNPTAFYLCASSMTGATYEQYFGPGTRLTVT.

This clonotype showed up many times. V is TRBV12-3 or TRBV12-4 and J is TRBJ1-1; D unclear. The CDR3 consists of 14 residues. V was cut by 3 bases and J by 0 bases, with 8 bases left in between. CDR3: CASSFGQLNTEAFF. The CDR3 DNA reads as TGTGCCAGCAGTTTTGGGCAGCTGAACACTGAAGCTTTCTTT.

This clonotype was counted ten times or more. The V call is TRBV28, the J call TRBJ1-5; D not certain. Germline CDR1 reads MDHEN; CDR2 reads SYDVKM. The CDR3 has 13 amino acids. Trimming cost V 3 bases and J 4 bases, with 7 bases left between them. CDR3 loop: CASSFGPNQPQHF. The CDR3 nucleotides read TGTGCCAGCAGTTTCGGCCCGAATCAGCCCCAGCATTTT.

This clonotype was seen a handful of times. The CDR3 nucleotides read TGCGCCAGCAGCCAAGATGTTGGTCTGAGCAATCAGCCCCAGCATTTT. Its translation is CASSQDVGLSNQPQHF. The V gene is TRBV4-3, the J gene TRBJ1-5; the D is unclear. The V end was cut by 0 bases, the J end by 1 base, with 10 bases between. Germline-derived CDR1 and CDR2 are LGHNA and YSLEER. The CDR3 length is 16 residues.

The rearrangement uses TRBV12-3 or TRBV12-4 and TRBJ2-1; 7 nucleotides align to TRBD1. This CDR3 spans 16 amino acids. The trim removed 6 bases at V and 2 bases at J, leaving 10 bases unmatched. The CDR3 region has the DNA TGTGCCAGCAGACTACCGGACAGGAGGCCCTACAATGAGCAGTTCTTC. Translated, it gives CASRLPDRRPYNEQFF.

This clonotype came up once. A read error may be the cause here, since a much bigger clone is one base away. The V and J genes are TRBV6-2 or TRBV6-3 and TRBJ2-7, with D perhaps TRBD2 (6 bases). The germline V gene encodes CDR1 MNHEY and CDR2 SVGEGT. V was pared by 9 bases and J by 10 bases, with 28 bases between. This CDR3 has 15 residues. DNA for the CDR3: TGTGCCAGGTGGGAGGCATACGGGAGCGGAGAGGCCCAGTACTTC. This encodes CARWEAYGSGEAQYF.

The J gene is TRBJ2-2, the V gene TRBV28; D unresolved. Trimming took 8 bases from V and 7 from J, leaving 20 bases between them. Germline CDR1 MDHEN, CDR2 SYDVKM. CDR3 length equals 15 residues. CDR3 amino acids: CASRPPTAHGGELFF. CDR3 bases: TGTGCCAGCCGCCCCCCAACGGCGCACGGCGGGGAGCTGTTTTTT.

In this sample, this clonotype turned up many times. V gene TRBV20-1 combines with J gene TRBJ2-3; 9 nucleotides agree with TRBD2. CDR3 length: 15 amino acids. With V trimmed by 4 bases and J by 5 bases, 10 bases remained unmatched. Looked up from germline, CDR1 is DFQATT and CDR2 is SNEGSKA (reference sequence). CDR3 amino acids: CSAIGLAQFGDTQYF. CDR3 DNA sequence: TGCAGTGCTATCGGACTAGCGCAGTTTGGAGATACGCAGTATTTT.

The rearrangement uses TRBV10-3 and TRBJ1-1, with D possibly being TRBD1 (5 bases). V gave up 1 base and J gave up 1 base, with 10 bases separating them. This CDR3 region has 15 residues. Germline V gene sequence: CDR1 ENHRY, CDR2 SYGVKD. CDR3 nucleotide sequence: TGTGCCATCAGTGAGTTTCGGCAGGGGAACACTGAAGCTTTCTTT. As protein: CAISEFRQGNTEAFF.

The chain joins TRBV9 to TRBJ2-1; D not certain. The CDR3 is 14 residues long. Trimming stripped 0 bases from V and 7 bases from J, with 11 bases between. In germline, CDR1 is SGDLS, CDR2 YYNGEE. CDR3 region: CASSVEAAPNEQFF. The CDR3 DNA is TGTGCCAGCAGCGTAGAAGCTGCCCCAAATGAGCAGTTCTTC. Drawing the rest from reference TRBV9 and TRBJ2-1, the complete variable domain is DSGVTQTPKHLITATGQRVTLRCSPRSGDLSVYWYQQSLDQGLQFLIQYYNGEERAKGNILERFSAQQFPDLHSELNLSSLELGDSALYFCASSVEAAPNEQFFGPGTRLTVL.

The chain has TRBV10-2 and TRBJ1-1; TRBD1 aligns across 9 bases. Unmatched junction bases numbered 13, after V lost 6 bases and J lost 2 bases. CDR1 and CDR2 from the germline V gene are WSHSY and SAAADI. CDR3 length equals 17 residues. Written as DNA, the CDR3 is TGCGCCAGCAGAGCCCCCGGACCGGGACAGGGTAACACTGAAGCTTTCTTT. Encoded protein: CASRAPGPGQGNTEAFF.

Ten or more counts support this clonotype. The V and J genes are TRBV13 and TRBJ2-1; D call uncertain. The germline V gene encodes CDR1 PRHDT and CDR2 FYEKMQ (reference sequence). CDR3 length: 12 residues. V dropped 5 bases and J dropped 6 bases, with 8 bases sitting between them. The CDR3 nucleotides read TGTGCCAGCAGCCCGACGGGCAATGAGCAGTTCTTC. It yields the protein CASSPTGNEQFF.

CDR3 nucleotides: TGTGCCAGCAGCCAGTGGAGGGTCACGGGCACCGGGGAGCTGTTTTTT. It codes for CASSQWRVTGTGELFF. The chain joins TRBV9 to TRBJ2-2; maybe TRBD2 (6 bases). Trimming shortened V by 4 bases and J by 4 bases, and 17 bases separated the two germline ends. The V gene's germline CDR1 is SGDLS and CDR2 YYNGEE. The CDR3 is 16 amino acids. Full variable domain (missing parts from reference TRBV9 and TRBJ2-2): DSGVTQTPKHLITATGQRVTLRCSPRSGDLSVYWYQQSLDQGLQFLIQYYNGEERAKGNILERFSAQQFPDLHSELNLSSLELGDSALYFCASSQWRVTGTGELFFGEGSRLTVL.

The V and J genes are TRBV9 and TRBJ2-3; D remains unclear. CDR1 is SGDLS and CDR2 is YYNGEE in the germline V gene. The CDR3 covers 16 residues. With 3 bases removed from V and 0 bases from J, the gap between germline ends came to 14 bases. Here the CDR3 reads CASSAMTDASTDTQYF. As DNA, the CDR3 is TGTGCCAGCAGCGCTATGACCGACGCTAGCACAGATACGCAGTATTTT.

The gene calls are TRBV11-2 and TRBJ2-1; TRBD1 aligns across 9 bases. The CDR3 is 12 amino acids. Germline trimming cut 6 bases from V and 12 bases from J; bases unmatched to any gene: 6. Germline V gene data show CDR1 as SGHAT and CDR2 as FQNNGV. The DNA for the CDR3 is TGTGCCAGCAGTTCCGACAGGGGGGGGCAGTTCTTC. It yields the protein CASSSDRGGQFF.